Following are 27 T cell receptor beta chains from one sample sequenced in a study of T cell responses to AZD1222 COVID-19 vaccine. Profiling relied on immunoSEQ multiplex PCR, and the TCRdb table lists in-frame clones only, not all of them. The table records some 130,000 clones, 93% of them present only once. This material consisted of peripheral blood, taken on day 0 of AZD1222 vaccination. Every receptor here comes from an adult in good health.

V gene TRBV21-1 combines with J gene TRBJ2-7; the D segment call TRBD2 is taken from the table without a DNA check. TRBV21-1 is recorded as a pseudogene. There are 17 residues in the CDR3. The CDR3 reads CASSQGLAGGNSYEQYF. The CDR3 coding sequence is TGTGCCAGCAGCCAGGGACTAGCGGGAGGGAACTCCTACGAGCAGTACTTC.

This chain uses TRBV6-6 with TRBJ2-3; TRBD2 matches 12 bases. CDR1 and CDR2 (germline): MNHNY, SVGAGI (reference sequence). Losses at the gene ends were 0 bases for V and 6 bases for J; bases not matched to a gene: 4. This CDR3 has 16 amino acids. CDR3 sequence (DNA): TGTGCCAGCAGTTACTCGGCTAGCGGGAGGGTGGATACGCAGTATTTT. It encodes CASSYSASGRVDTQYF.

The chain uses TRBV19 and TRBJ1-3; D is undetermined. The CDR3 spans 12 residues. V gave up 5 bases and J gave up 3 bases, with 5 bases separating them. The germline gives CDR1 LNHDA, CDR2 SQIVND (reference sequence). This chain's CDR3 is CASSLVGNTIYF. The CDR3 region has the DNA TGTGCCAGTAGTCTCGTTGGAAACACCATATATTTT.

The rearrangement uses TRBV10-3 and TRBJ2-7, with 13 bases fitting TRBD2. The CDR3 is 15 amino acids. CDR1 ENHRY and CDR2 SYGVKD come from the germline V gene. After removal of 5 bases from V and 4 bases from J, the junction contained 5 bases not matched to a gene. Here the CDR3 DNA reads TGTGCCATCAGTACCGGACTAGCGGGAGCTTACGAGCAGTACTTC. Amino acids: CAISTGLAGAYEQYF.

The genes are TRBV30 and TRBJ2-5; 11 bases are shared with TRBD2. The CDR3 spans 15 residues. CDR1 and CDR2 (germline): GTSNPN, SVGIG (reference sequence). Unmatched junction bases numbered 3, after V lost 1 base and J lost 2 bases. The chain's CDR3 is CAWSAGTSGQETQYF. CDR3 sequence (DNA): TGTGCCTGGAGTGCCGGGACTAGCGGTCAAGAGACCCAGTACTTC. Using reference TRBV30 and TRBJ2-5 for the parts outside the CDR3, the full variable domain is SQTIHQWPATLVQPVGSPLSLECTVEGTSNPNLYWYRQAAGRGLQLLFYSVGIGQISSEVPQNLSASRPQDRQFILSSKKLLLSDSGFYLCAWSAGTSGQETQYFGPGTRLLVL.

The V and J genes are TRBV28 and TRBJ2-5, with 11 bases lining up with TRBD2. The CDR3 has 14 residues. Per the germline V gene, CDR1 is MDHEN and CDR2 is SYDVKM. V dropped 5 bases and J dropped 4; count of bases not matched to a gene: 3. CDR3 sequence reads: CASSPGLAGETQYF. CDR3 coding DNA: TGTGCCAGCAGTCCTGGACTAGCGGGAGAGACCCAGTACTTC.

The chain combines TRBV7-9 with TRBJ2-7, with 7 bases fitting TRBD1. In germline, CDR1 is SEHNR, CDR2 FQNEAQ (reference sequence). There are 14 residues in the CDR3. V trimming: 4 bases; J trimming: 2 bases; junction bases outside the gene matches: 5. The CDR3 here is CASSSNRGPYEQYF. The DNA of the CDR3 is TGTGCCAGCAGCTCGAACAGGGGCCCCTACGAGCAGTACTTC.

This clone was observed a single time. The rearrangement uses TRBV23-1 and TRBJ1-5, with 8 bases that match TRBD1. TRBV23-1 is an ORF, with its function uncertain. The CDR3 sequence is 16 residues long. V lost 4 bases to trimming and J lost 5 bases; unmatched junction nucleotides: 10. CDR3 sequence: CASSRKTGDSDQPQHF. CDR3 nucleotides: TGCGCCAGCAGTCGGAAGACAGGGGATTCGGATCAGCCCCAGCATTTT.

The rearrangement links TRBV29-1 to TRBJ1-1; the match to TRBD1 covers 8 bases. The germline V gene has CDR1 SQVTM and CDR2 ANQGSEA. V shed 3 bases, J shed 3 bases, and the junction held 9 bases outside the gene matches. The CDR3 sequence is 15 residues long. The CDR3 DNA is TGCAGCGTTGATCACCGGGACAGGCGGGACACTGAAGCTTTCTTT. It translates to CSVDHRDRRDTEAFF.

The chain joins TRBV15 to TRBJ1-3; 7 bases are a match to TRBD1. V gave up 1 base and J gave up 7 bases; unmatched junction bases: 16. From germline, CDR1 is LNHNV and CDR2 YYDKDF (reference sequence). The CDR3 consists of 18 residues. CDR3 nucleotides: TGTGCCACCAGCAGAGCCCAAACAGGGGAGGGAGCAGAGAACACCATATATTTT. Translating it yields CATSRAQTGEGAENTIYF. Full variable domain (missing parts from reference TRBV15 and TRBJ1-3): DAMVIQNPRYQVTQFGKPVTLSCSQTLNHNVMYWYQQKSSQAPKLLFHYYDKDFNNEADTPDNFQSRRPNTSFCFLDIRSPGLGDTAMYLCATSRAQTGEGAENTIYFGEGSWLTVV.

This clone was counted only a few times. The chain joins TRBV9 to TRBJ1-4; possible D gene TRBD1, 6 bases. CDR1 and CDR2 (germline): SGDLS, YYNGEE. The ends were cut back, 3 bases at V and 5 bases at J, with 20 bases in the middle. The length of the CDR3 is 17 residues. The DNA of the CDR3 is TGTGCCAGCAGCGCCGGACAGTTAGGGCAACTGAATGAAAAACTGTTTTTT. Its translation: CASSAGQLGQLNEKLFF.

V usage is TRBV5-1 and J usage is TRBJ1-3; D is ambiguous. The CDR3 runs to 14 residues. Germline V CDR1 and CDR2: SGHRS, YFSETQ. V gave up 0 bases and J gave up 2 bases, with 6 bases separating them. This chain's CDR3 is CASSLDQPGNTIYF. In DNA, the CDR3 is TGCGCCAGCAGCTTGGACCAACCTGGAAACACCATATATTTT.

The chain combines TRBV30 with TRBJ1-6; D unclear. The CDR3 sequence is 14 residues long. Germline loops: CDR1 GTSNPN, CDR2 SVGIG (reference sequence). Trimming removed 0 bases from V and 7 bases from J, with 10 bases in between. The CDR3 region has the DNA TGTGCCTGGAGTGTAGGCCAGTCAAATTCACCCCTCCACTTT. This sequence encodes CAWSVGQSNSPLHF.

The CDR3 bases are TGCGCCAGCAGCCTCGTACCGGGACTGAACACTGAAGCTTTCTTT. This sequence encodes CASSLVPGLNTEAFF. The chain is built from TRBV5-1 and TRBJ1-1; perhaps TRBD1 as D (5 bases). This CDR3 has 15 residues. V shed 4 bases and J shed 0 bases, with 13 bases lying between them. Germline V gene sequence: CDR1 SGHRS, CDR2 YFSETQ.

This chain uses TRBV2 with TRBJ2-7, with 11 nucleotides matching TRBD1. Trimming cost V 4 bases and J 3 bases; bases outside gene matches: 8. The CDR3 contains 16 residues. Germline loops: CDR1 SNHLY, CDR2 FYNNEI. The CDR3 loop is CASSVDRGLENYEQYF. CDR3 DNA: TGTGCCAGCAGTGTGGACAGGGGGCTTGAAAACTACGAGCAGTACTTC.

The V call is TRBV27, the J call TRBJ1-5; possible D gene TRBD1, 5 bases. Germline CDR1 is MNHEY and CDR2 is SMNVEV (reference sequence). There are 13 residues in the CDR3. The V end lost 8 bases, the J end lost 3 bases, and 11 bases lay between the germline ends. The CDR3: CASGGENNQPQHF. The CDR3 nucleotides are TGTGCCAGCGGGGGGGAGAACAATCAGCCCCAGCATTTT.

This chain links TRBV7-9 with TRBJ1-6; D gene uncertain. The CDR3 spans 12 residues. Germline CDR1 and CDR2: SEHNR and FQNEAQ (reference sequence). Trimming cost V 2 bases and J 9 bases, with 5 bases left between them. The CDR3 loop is CASSLKGSPLHF. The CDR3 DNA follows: TGTGCCAGCAGCTTAAAGGGTTCACCCCTCCACTTT.

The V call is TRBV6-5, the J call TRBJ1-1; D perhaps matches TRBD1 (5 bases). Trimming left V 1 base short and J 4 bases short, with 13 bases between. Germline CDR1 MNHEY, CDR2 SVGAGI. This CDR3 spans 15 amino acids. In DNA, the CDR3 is TGTGCCAGCAGTTACTACGATGGGGGGAGCACTGAAGCTTTCTTT. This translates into CASSYYDGGSTEAFF.

The CDR3 loop is CASSPGVNTGELFF. The CDR3, as DNA: TGTGCCAGCTCACCAGGGGTGAACACCGGGGAGCTGTTTTTT. This chain uses TRBV18 with TRBJ2-2; the D is unclear. The length of the CDR3 is 14 residues. Trimming stripped 2 bases from V and 1 base from J, with 5 bases between. Germline V CDR1 and CDR2: KGHSH, LQKENI.

CDR3 protein: CASSTGLAGQETQYF. As DNA, the CDR3 is TGTGCCAGCAGCACGGGACTAGCGGGGCAGGAGACCCAGTACTTC. This chain uses TRBV11-3 with TRBJ2-5, with 13 bases fitting TRBD2. V lost 5 bases and J lost 5; bases outside the gene matches: 5. The CDR3 totals 15 residues. Germline V lookup: CDR1 SGHNT, CDR2 YENEEA.

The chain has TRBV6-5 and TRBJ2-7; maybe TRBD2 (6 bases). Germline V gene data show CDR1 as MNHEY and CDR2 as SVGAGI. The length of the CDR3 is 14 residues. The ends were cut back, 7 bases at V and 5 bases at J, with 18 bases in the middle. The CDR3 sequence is CASTTPRRAHEQYF. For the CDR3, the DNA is TGTGCCAGCACCACTCCACGGAGGGCCCACGAGCAGTACTTC.

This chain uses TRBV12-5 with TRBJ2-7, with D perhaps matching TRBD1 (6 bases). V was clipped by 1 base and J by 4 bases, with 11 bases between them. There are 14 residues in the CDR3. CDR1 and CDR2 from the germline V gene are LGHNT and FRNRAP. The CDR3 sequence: CASGLGGHQYEQYF. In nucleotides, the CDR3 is TGTGCTAGTGGTTTGGGGGGACACCAATACGAGCAGTACTTC.

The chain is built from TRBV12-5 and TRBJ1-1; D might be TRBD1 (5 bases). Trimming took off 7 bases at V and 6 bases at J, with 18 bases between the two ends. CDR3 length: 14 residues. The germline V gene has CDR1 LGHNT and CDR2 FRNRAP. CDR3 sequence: CASALWGFRAEAFF. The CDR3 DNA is TGTGCTAGTGCCCTGTGGGGGTTCCGCGCTGAAGCTTTCTTT.

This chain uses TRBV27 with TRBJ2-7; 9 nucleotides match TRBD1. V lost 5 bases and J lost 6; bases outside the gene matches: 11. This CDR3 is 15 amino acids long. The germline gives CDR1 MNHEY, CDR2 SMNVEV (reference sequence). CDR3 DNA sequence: TGTGCCAGCAGTACAACAGGGGGCGCAGGTGGCGAGCAGTACTTC. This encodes CASSTTGGAGGEQYF.

Written as DNA, the CDR3 is TGCGCCAGCAGCCAAGTCGGACTAGCGGAGCGTCGGCCCAATGAGCAGTTCTTC. This codes for CASSQVGLAERRPNEQFF. This chain links TRBV4-1 with TRBJ2-1; the match to TRBD2 covers 10 bases. The CDR3 totals 18 residues. The germline CDR1 and CDR2 sequences are MGHRA and YSYEKL. V shed 1 base, J shed 6 bases, and the junction held 12 bases outside the gene matches.

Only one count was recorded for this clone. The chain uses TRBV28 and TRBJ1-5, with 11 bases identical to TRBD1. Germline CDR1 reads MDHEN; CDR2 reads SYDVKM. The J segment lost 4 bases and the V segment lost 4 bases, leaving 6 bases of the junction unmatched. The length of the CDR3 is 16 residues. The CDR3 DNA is TGTGCCAGCAGTTCTTCCGGGACAGGGGGAAATCAGCCCCAGCATTTT. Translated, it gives CASSSSGTGGNQPQHF.

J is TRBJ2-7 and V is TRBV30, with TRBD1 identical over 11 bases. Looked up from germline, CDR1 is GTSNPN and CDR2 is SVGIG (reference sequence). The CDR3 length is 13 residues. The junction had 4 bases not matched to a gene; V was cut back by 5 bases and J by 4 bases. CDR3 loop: CAWVGTGGYEQYF. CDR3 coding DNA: TGTGCCTGGGTCGGGACAGGGGGGTACGAGCAGTACTTC.